This TCR beta chain is drawn from a study of T cells in localized non-small cell lung cancer (dated by TCRdb to the early 2020s). In the study overall: T cell repertoires of 236 early-stage NSCLC patients were analyzed, with tumors being compared against uninvolved tumor-adjacent lungs. The cohort was made up of fewer than 250 treatment-naive NSCLC patients whose localized lung tumors had been resected. Of the NSCLC patients, around 130 were male and 107 were female, and the mean age was approximately 66 years.

On this clone itself: This clone's antigen is unknown. Nothing much larger sits one base from this clone, and base qualities are not available.

TCR beta CDR3 regions were sequenced from DNA using the immunoSEQ Assay. In the original analysis: T cell density was computed as TCR beta template counts normalized to usable DNA estimated by amplifying housekeeping genes. Using the preseqR package, richness was estimated by extrapolating to 120,000 templates for tissue samples and 400,000 templates for PBMC samples. Clonality was defined by subtracting Pielou's evenness from one. Differential abundance testing on productive amino-acid clonotypes, with a minimum total count of 5 and an alpha of 0.1, was used to identify tissue-enriched TCRs. Repertoire overlap between compartments was quantified with the Jaccard Index and Morisita Overlap Index. GLIPH clustered TCR beta CDR3s with public tetramer-defined viral CDR3s; viral motifs required at least three viral sequences plus V-gene enrichment. In TCRdb, the immuneACCESS table is reduced to in-frame sequences with V and J assigned. These tables do not hold every clone; where another copy was compared, an unresolved V gene accounts for under half, and the others remain unexplained. V, J and clone size are taken as reported in that table, and D and trimming were inferred from the DNA itself. The sample table lists tens of thousands of clones, approximately 91% of them with a count of one. 13% of the sample belongs to the ten largest clones.

Points the paper makes about the study in general: The highest T cell clonality was observed in uninvolved tumor-adjacent lung, where clonality exceeded that of tumor, suggesting that antigenic responses were more focused in uninvolved tumor-adjacent lung. Higher blood T cell density associated with longer overall survival, while higher adjacent-lung clonality associated with shorter survival. Since the design was exploratory, TCR variables were selected using unadjusted p-values with no false-discovery rate correction. Because multi-region tumor sequencing was not done, intratumor heterogeneity could not be ruled out. Of the top 100 tumor clones, a median of approximately 60 were detected in paired uninvolved adjacent lung; roughly 26 were also among that lung's top 100.

Trimming removed 5 bases from V and 8 bases from J, leaving 10 bases between the germline ends. The germline V gene gives CDR1 as LGHNT and CDR2 as FRNRAP. The CDR3, from cysteine to phenylalanine, totals 12 residues. The DNA shown is the 36-base CDR3, in frame from base 1. At diagnosis, tumor, uninvolved tumor-adjacent lung and peripheral blood were collected and then preserved as a mix of FFPE and fresh-frozen material. For TCR repertoire profiling, the blood samples were analyzed as peripheral blood mononuclear cells. This material consisted of peripheral blood, taken before any cancer treatment. The V and J genes are TRBV12-5 and TRBJ2-1; TRBD2 is perhaps the D gene, given 6 matching bases. This TCR was recovered from a male donor aged 60 or older with stage I lung adenocarcinoma. The bases read TGTGCTAGTGGTCCGCGGGGTGATGAGCAGTTCTTC. It translates as CASGPRGDEQFF.